Reported below is one TCR beta chain. Its antigen is still unknown. Base qualities were left out, and no much larger clone turns up one base away. This entry is derived from a study of T-cell memory formation after mild COVID-19 (dated by TCRdb to the early 2020s). Broadly, across the study: Most TCR sequence clusters were specific to one of the two donors. Longitudinal TCRalpha and TCRbeta repertoire sequencing tracked T-cell clones expanding and contracting after mild COVID-19 in two donors. The cohort was made up of two young adult volunteers, one female and one male, who were previously healthy.

Sequencing used an Illumina NovaSeq 6000. Using 5'RACE with constant-segment primers, TCRalpha and TCRbeta cDNA libraries were constructed, with sample barcodes and unique molecular identifiers added in the process. Trizol reagent was used to extract RNA from every sample. The libraries were amplified in two PCR steps, and the second step added a second sample barcode and Illumina TruSeq adapters. Libraries were sequenced on an Illumina NovaSeq with 2 x 150 bp paired-end reads. As for how the authors treated the data: Reads were demultiplexed and collapsed into UMI-guided consensus sequences with migec v1.2.7. Using mixcr v2.1.11, UMI consensuses were aligned to TRA and TRB V and J templates and then assembled into clonotypes. A clonotype was counted as expanded or contracted only when both edgeR and NoisET called the clonotype significant, with the noise models trained on biological replicates. For edgeR calls, a false discovery rate-adjusted p below 0.01 and a log2 fold-change threshold of 1 were applied. PCA with hierarchical clustering of max-normalized trajectories of the 1000 most abundant clonotypes was used as exploratory dynamics analysis. Separately sequenced CD4+ and CD8+ repertoires were used to assign a CD4 or CD8 phenotype to each responding clone. TCRdb itself trimmed the public reads at Q25 with fastp, ran MiXCR and retained productive beta chains. Rows are combined by CDR3 protein, so each entry shows the most common genes and DNA. TCRdb assigned the V and J calls; the authors' analysis was not used. Recorded for this sample are fewer than 300,000 distinct CDR3 sequences; over 15% of them occurred a single time. Jointly, the top ten make up 20% to 25% of the sample.

Ficoll-Paque density gradient centrifugation was used to isolate PBMCs. The research as a whole found: Contracting CD4+ clones were found mainly in CM and EM memory subsets, while CD8+ clones were enriched in EMRA. From day 15 to 85, contracting clones showed balanced CD4/CD8 phenotypes, whereas a second wave of clones that expanded from day 15 to 37 leaned towards CD4+. SARS-CoV-2 specificity of the second-wave clones peaking on day 37 was not confirmed. The detection of some responding clones in pre-infection memory suggests that pre-existing cross-reactive memory T cells joined the SARS-CoV-2 response. Only a couple of mild cases were covered by the study, and larger cohorts that include severe cases with pre-infection samples were considered necessary.

From the cysteine through the phenylalanine, the CDR3 covers 15 amino acids. The kept DNA is CDR3 alone, 45 bases in frame from the first base. Per the germline V gene (reference sequence), SEHNR is the CDR1 and FQNEAQ is the CDR2. At the junction V is shortened by 1 base and J by 4 bases, with 13 bases in between. The sequence is built from TRBV7-9 and TRBJ2-5; 6 matching bases give a weak D call of TRBD2. Sequenced input: PBMCs or a T cell subset sorted from them (not recorded which). This TCR was recovered from a man aged 18-30 years who had mild COVID-19 (a few samples of this study predate the infection). The sample titles of this study are shuffled in the database, so cell type and time point are left out; the donor was told from shared clones. The DNA reads TGTGCCAGCAGCTTAGACGGGGCGCGGGGAGAGACCCAGTACTTC. It encodes CASSLDGARGETQYF.